This is a list of T cell receptor beta chains from one sample in a study of blood T cell repertoires in COVID-19. Profiled with immunoSEQ multiplex PCR; TCRdb holds only in-frame clones, not every one. This table holds 150,000 to 200,000 clones, roughly 79% found once. Material for sequencing was peripheral blood. The receptors stem from a man in his fifties or sixties with active or convalescent COVID-19. The CDR3 runs from the conserved cysteine through the conserved F or W. A D gene is named only where the DNA matches it firmly. Where a row states a size, it is once, few, many or the class of an expanded clone; other rows omit it.

j_call: TRBJ2-3; d_call: NA; cdr3_length: 15; clone_size: NA; v_call: TRBV9; cdr3_nt: TGTGCCAGCAGTAGCGGATCCCCTAGCACAGATACGCAGTATTTT; cdr3_aa: CASSSGSPSTDTQYF
j_call: TRBJ2-3; d_call: TRBD2; cdr3_length: 15; clone_size: NA; v_call: TRBV7-3; cdr3_nt: TGTGCCAGCAGCCCGTTAGCTAGCGGGAGAGATACGCAGTATTTT; cdr3_aa: CASSPLASGRDTQYF
j_call: TRBJ2-5; d_call: NA; cdr3_length: 13; clone_size: NA; v_call: TRBV14; cdr3_nt: TGTGCCAGCAGCCCGACCCCGGGTGGAACCCAGTACTTC; cdr3_aa: CASSPTPGGTQYF
j_call: TRBJ2-1; d_call: TRBD2; cdr3_length: 14; clone_size: NA; v_call: TRBV5-6; cdr3_nt: TGTGCCAGCAGCCGAGGGACTAGAGACAATGAGCAGTTCTTC; cdr3_aa: CASSRGTRDNEQFF
j_call: TRBJ1-2; d_call: TRBD1; cdr3_length: 15; clone_size: NA; v_call: TRBV24-1; cdr3_nt: TGTGCCACCAGTGACCGAGGGACAGCGGACTATGGCTACACCTTC; cdr3_aa: CATSDRGTADYGYTF
j_call: TRBJ1-3; d_call: NA; cdr3_length: 16; clone_size: NA; v_call: TRBV11-2; cdr3_nt: TGTGCCAGCAGCTTAAGAGCAGGCCTTACTGGAAACACCATATATTTT; cdr3_aa: CASSLRAGLTGNTIYF
j_call: TRBJ1-5; d_call: TRBD1; cdr3_length: 15; clone_size: NA; v_call: TRBV5-1; cdr3_nt: TGCGCCAGCAGCTTAGGGACAGGGGCCGGGCAGCCCCAGCATTTT; cdr3_aa: CASSLGTGAGQPQHF
j_call: TRBJ1-2; d_call: NA; cdr3_length: 15; clone_size: NA; v_call: TRBV6-5; cdr3_nt: TGTGCCAGCAGTTCGGAGGCTCAGCCTAACTATGGCTACACCTTC; cdr3_aa: CASSSEAQPNYGYTF
j_call: TRBJ2-5; d_call: NA; cdr3_length: 15; clone_size: NA; v_call: TRBV30; cdr3_nt: TGTGCCTGGAGTACCGGGAGCGGTGGAGGAGAGACCCAGTACTTC; cdr3_aa: CAWSTGSGGGETQYF
j_call: TRBJ1-2; d_call: TRBD1; cdr3_length: 13; clone_size: NA; v_call: TRBV28; cdr3_nt: TGTGCCAGCAGTCGACAGGGCAACTATGGCTACACCTTC; cdr3_aa: CASSRQGNYGYTF
j_call: TRBJ2-7; d_call: NA; cdr3_length: 14; clone_size: NA; v_call: TRBV10-3; cdr3_nt: TGTGCCATCAGTGGCTCCCGGTCAGGCTACGAGCAGTACTTC; cdr3_aa: CAISGSRSGYEQYF
j_call: TRBJ2-3; d_call: TRBD2; cdr3_length: 15; clone_size: NA; v_call: TRBV7-3; cdr3_nt: TGTGCCAGCGGGAGGGGAGGTTCGGGAGGTGATACGCAGTATTTT; cdr3_aa: CASGRGGSGGDTQYF
j_call: TRBJ2-2; d_call: NA; cdr3_length: 15; clone_size: NA; v_call: TRBV6-1; cdr3_nt: TGTGCCAGCAGTGACCAGGGTAGGAACACCGGGGAGCTGTTTTTT; cdr3_aa: CASSDQGRNTGELFF
j_call: TRBJ1-2; d_call: NA; cdr3_length: 15; clone_size: NA; v_call: TRBV5-5; cdr3_nt: TGTGCCAGCAGCTTGGCCGTTACAGGGATTTATGGCTACACCTTC; cdr3_aa: CASSLAVTGIYGYTF
j_call: TRBJ2-2; d_call: NA; cdr3_length: 12; clone_size: few; v_call: TRBV16; cdr3_nt: TGTGCCAGCAGCCAAGGGCCCGGGGAGCTGTTTTTT; cdr3_aa: CASSQGPGELFF
j_call: TRBJ1-4; d_call: NA; cdr3_length: 16; clone_size: few; v_call: TRBV4-3; cdr3_nt: TGCGCCAGCAGCCAAGCACAGGCGTCACATAATGAAAAACTGTTTTTT; cdr3_aa: CASSQAQASHNEKLFF
j_call: TRBJ2-1; d_call: NA; cdr3_length: 11; clone_size: few; v_call: TRBV20-1; cdr3_nt: TGCAGTTCTTCAACTTACAATGAGCAGTTCTTC; cdr3_aa: CSSSTYNEQFF
j_call: TRBJ1-2; d_call: NA; cdr3_length: 14; clone_size: NA; v_call: TRBV2; cdr3_nt: TGTGCCAGCAGTGCCCAGGAGGGGACTTATGGCTACACCTTC; cdr3_aa: CASSAQEGTYGYTF
j_call: TRBJ2-1; d_call: NA; cdr3_length: 15; clone_size: few; v_call: TRBV28; cdr3_nt: TGTGCCAGCAGGTCTGCGACAGGATCCTACAATGAGCAGTTCTTC; cdr3_aa: CASRSATGSYNEQFF